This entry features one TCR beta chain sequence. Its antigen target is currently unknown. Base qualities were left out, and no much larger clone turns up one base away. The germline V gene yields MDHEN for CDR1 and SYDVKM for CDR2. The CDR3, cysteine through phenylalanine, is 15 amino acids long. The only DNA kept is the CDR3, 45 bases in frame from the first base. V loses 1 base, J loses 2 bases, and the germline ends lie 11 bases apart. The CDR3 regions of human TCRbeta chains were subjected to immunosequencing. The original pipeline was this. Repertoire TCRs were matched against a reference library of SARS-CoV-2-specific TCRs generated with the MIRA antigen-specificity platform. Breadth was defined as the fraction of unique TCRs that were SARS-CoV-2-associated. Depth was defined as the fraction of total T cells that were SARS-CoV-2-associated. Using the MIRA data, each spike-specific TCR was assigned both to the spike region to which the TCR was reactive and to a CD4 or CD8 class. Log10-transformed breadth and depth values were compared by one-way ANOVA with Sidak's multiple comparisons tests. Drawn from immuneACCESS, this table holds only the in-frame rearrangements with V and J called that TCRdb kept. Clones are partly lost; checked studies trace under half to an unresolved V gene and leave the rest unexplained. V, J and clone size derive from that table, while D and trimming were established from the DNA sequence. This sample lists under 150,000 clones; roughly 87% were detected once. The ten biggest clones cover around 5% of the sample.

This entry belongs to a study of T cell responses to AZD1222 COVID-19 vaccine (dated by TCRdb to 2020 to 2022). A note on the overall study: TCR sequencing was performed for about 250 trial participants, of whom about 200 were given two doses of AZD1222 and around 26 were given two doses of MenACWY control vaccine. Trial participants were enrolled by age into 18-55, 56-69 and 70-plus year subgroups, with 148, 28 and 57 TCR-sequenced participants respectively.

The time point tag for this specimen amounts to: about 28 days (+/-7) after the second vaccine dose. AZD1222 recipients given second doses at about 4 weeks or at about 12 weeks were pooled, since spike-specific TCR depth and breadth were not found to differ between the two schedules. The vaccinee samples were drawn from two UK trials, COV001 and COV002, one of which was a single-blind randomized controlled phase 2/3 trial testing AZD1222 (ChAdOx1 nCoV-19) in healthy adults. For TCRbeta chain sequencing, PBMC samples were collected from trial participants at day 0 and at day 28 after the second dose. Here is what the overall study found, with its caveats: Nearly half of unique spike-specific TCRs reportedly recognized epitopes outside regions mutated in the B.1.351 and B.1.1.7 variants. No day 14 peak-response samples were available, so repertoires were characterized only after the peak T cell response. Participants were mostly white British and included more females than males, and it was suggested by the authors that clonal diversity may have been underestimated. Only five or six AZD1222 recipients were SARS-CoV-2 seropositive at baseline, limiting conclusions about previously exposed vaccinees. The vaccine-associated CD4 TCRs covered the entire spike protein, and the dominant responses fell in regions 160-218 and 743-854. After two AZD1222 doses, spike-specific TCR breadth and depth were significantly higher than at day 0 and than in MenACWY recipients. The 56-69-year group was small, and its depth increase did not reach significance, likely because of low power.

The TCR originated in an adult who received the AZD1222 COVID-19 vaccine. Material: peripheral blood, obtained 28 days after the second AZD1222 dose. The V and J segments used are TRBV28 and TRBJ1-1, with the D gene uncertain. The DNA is TGTGCCAGCAGTTTATCGCAAGGCTTTAACACTGAAGCTTTCTTT. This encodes CASSLSQGFNTEAFF.